Listed below are T cell receptor beta chains from one sample, sequenced in a study of blood T cell repertoires in COVID-19. The method was immunoSEQ multiplex PCR; TCRdb's version includes in-frame clones alone and lacks a portion of them. The table shows approximately 170,000 clones, with 89% occurring only once. The source material was peripheral blood. These receptors all come from a man aged 18-30 years who had recovered from COVID-19. The CDR3 runs from the conserved cysteine through the conserved F or W. D genes are given only for firm matches. Expanded clones get a size class; other rows say once, few or many, or leave the size out.

d_gene	v_gene	abundance	len	j_gene	CDR3aa	CDR3nt
.	TRBV4-3	once	15	TRBJ1-2	CASSQDFGGNYGYTF	TGCGCCAGCAGCCAAGATTTCGGGGGAAACTATGGCTACACCTTC
.	TRBV29-1	.	15	TRBJ2-6	CSVSGTQSGANVLTF	TGCAGCGTTTCCGGGACACAGTCTGGGGCCAACGTCCTGACTTTC
TRBD2	TRBV4-3	.	15	TRBJ2-1	CASSQFRGVYNEQFF	TGCGCCAGCAGCCAATTTCGGGGGGTCTACAATGAGCAGTTCTTC
.	TRBV6-5	.	12	TRBJ1-2	CASSYEKGGYTF	TGTGCCAGCAGTTACGAAAAGGGGGGCTACACCTTC
TRBD2	TRBV13	.	16	TRBJ2-1	CASSQDSGPSWNEQFF	TGTGCCAGCAGCCAGGATAGCGGGCCATCCTGGAATGAGCAGTTCTTC
TRBD1	TRBV7-6	.	15	TRBJ2-3	CASSSDRAYTDTQYF	TGTGCCAGCAGCTCGGACAGGGCCTACACAGATACGCAGTATTTT
TRBD2	TRBV27	.	14	TRBJ2-7	CASSSWAGDNEQYF	TGTGCCAGCAGCTCATGGGCGGGAGATAACGAGCAGTACTTC
TRBD1	TRBV7-9	.	14	TRBJ2-2	CASSWTGGGGELFF	TGTGCCAGCAGCTGGACAGGGGGTGGCGGGGAGCTGTTTTTT
TRBD2	TRBV6-2/TRBV6-3	once	15	TRBJ2-2	CASSSTGGYFGELFF	TGTGCCAGCAGTAGCACCGGGGGGTATTTCGGGGAGCTGTTTTTT
.	TRBV4-2	.	15	TRBJ2-7	CASSQNHRAFNEQYF	TGTGCCAGCAGCCAAAACCACCGAGCCTTTAACGAGCAGTACTTC
.	TRBV6-5	.	13	TRBJ2-1	CASSQGQPNEQFF	TGTGCCAGCAGCCAAGGACAGCCCAATGAGCAGTTCTTC
.	TRBV5-1	.	12	TRBJ2-5	CASKAVAETQYF	TGCGCCAGCAAGGCGGTGGCGGAGACCCAGTACTTC
.	TRBV18	once	15	TRBJ2-7	CASSRGRPDLWEQYF	TGTGCCAGCTCACGTGGGAGGCCCGACCTCTGGGAGCAGTACTTC
.	TRBV20-1	.	11	TRBJ2-3	CSARSSDTQYF	TGCAGTGCCCGGAGCTCAGATACGCAGTATTTT
.	TRBV27	few	15	TRBJ1-1	CASKGGGGGGTEAFF	TGTGCCAGCAAGGGAGGGGGGGGAGGCGGCACTGAAGCTTTCTTT
.	TRBV15	.	14	TRBJ1-2	CATSRDQGAYGYTF	TGTGCCACCAGCAGAGACCAGGGTGCCTATGGCTACACCTTC
TRBD2	TRBV24-1	.	16	TRBJ2-2	CATSDSAGGSTGELFF	TGTGCCACCAGTGATTCAGCGGGAGGGTCCACCGGGGAGCTGTTTTTT
TRBD1	TRBV5-5	.	18	TRBJ2-5	CASGTSWGTGDLQETQYF	TGTGCCAGCGGGACGTCGTGGGGGACAGGTGACCTCCAAGAGACCCAGTACTTC
.	TRBV6-5	.	15	TRBJ1-1	CASNSWASGETEAFF	TGTGCCAGCAATTCGTGGGCAAGCGGGGAAACTGAAGCTTTCTTT
.	TRBV28	.	16	TRBJ1-4	CASSFLRQTYNEKLFF	TGTGCCAGCAGTTTTTTAAGACAGACCTATAATGAAAAACTGTTTTTT
TRBD2	TRBV7-2	.	14	TRBJ2-3	CATNLAGVSDTQYF	TGTGCCACCAACCTAGCGGGAGTTTCTGATACGCAGTATTTT
TRBD1	TRBV6-2/TRBV6-3	.	14	TRBJ2-7	CASSPGQGIHEQYF	TGTGCCAGCAGCCCGGGACAGGGGATCCACGAGCAGTACTTC
.	TRBV13	.	15	TRBJ1-2	CASSPLGNYRVGYTF	TGTGCCAGCAGCCCACTAGGGAATTACAGGGTCGGCTACACCTTC
.	TRBV2	.	12	TRBJ2-7	CARREIAGEQYF	TGTGCCAGGCGCGAAATTGCGGGCGAGCAGTACTTC
.	TRBV24-1	.	16	TRBJ2-5	CATSDRGIRQGETQYF	TGTGCCACCAGTGACCGGGGGATAAGGCAAGGAGAGACCCAGTACTTC
.	TRBV6-5	.	15	TRBJ2-7	CASSYRASFPYEQYF	TGTGCCAGCAGTTACCGGGCTAGCTTCCCCTACGAGCAGTACTTC
TRBD1	TRBV6-6	.	16	TRBJ1-2	CASSPGQAITNYGYTF	TGTGCCAGCAGCCCGGGACAGGCCATTACTAACTATGGCTACACCTTC
TRBD2	TRBV19	.	14	TRBJ2-5	CASSLAGALKTQYF	TGTGCCAGTAGCCTAGCGGGAGCCTTGAAGACCCAGTACTTC
.	TRBV9	.	16	TRBJ2-2	CASSIRQIELPGELFF	TGTGCCAGCAGCATACGACAAATAGAGTTGCCCGGGGAGCTGTTTTTT
.	TRBV18	.	16	TRBJ2-5	CASSPAGRGTQETQYF	TGTGCCAGCTCACCGGCGGGACGGGGGACCCAAGAGACCCAGTACTTC
TRBD1	TRBV6-6	.	16	TRBJ2-2	CASSYRGTGETGELFF	TGTGCCAGCAGTTACCGGGGGACAGGGGAGACCGGGGAGCTGTTTTTT
TRBD2	TRBV5-4	.	17	TRBJ2-5	CASSSGTSGRGVETQYF	TGTGCCAGCAGCTCTGGGACTAGCGGGAGAGGGGTAGAGACCCAGTACTTC
TRBD1	TRBV29-1	.	13	TRBJ1-5	CSVGDRGDQPQHF	TGCAGCGTTGGGGACAGGGGTGATCAGCCCCAGCATTTT
.	TRBV19	.	13	TRBJ1-5	CASTGEGVGPQHF	TGTGCCAGTACCGGGGAGGGGGTAGGGCCCCAGCATTTT
TRBD1	TRBV6-5	.	12	TRBJ2-1	CASSYTGGEQFF	TGTGCCAGCAGTTACACAGGGGGCGAGCAGTTCTTC
.	TRBV7-2	.	15	TRBJ2-3	CASSSEASSANTQYF	TGTGCCAGCAGCTCAGAGGCTAGTTCAGCAAATACGCAGTATTTT
TRBD1	TRBV7-2	.	15	TRBJ1-5	CASSFQGGDFQPQHF	TGTGCCAGCAGCTTCCAAGGGGGCGATTTTCAGCCCCAGCATTTT
.	TRBV18	.	14	TRBJ1-5	CASSPGEAGAPQHF	TGTGCCAGCTCACCGGGGGAGGCGGGGGCGCCCCAGCATTTT
.	TRBV28	.	12	TRBJ2-7	CASTTPAAHQHF	TGTGCCAGCACTACTCCCGCGGCCCATCAGCACTTC
.	TRBV11-2	few	13	TRBJ1-3	CASSLPPGNTIYF	TGTGCCAGCAGCCTACCCCCTGGAAACACCATATATTTT
TRBD2	TRBV19	.	16	TRBJ2-7	CASSSRSREVNDEQYF	TGTGCCAGTAGTTCTCGTTCCCGGGAGGTTAACGACGAGCAGTACTTC